The clone carrying this T cell receptor beta chain was seen just once. Antigen: not known. Germline trimming cut 7 bases from V and 2 bases from J; bases unmatched to any gene: 6. CDR3 length equals 14 residues. Germline V gives CDR1 MDHEN, CDR2 SYDVKM. This sample was included in a study of cytomegalovirus exposure and HLA in healthy donors. Study observations and caveats: According to the study, roughly 160 TCR beta chains were cytomegalovirus-associated. Solely CMV serostatus was available to characterize immune exposure. Earlier findings revealed that most TCR beta V segments proved productive either about 90% or about 30% of the time. Several of the most significant clusters were apparently associated with common viral pathogens in a later analysis.

PCR employed 60 Vbeta and 13 Jbeta primers. Generated by immunoSEQ multiplex PCR, the TCRdb table keeps only in-frame clones and is missing some. This table holds roughly 160,000 clones, approximately 80% found once. V gene TRBV28 combines with J gene TRBJ2-3, with TRBD2 matching 7 bases. The source material was PBMCs. This clonotype was sampled from a man aged 25 to 40 in good health and CMV-seronegative. The CDR3 DNA is TGTGCCAGCAAGCCCGGGACTAACACAGATACGCAGTATTTT. It yields the protein CASKPGTNTDTQYF. The full variable domain, completed using reference TRBV28 and TRBJ2-3, is DVKVTQSSRYLVKRTGEKVFLECVQDMDHENMFWYRQDPGLGLRLIYFSYDVKMKEKGDIPEGYSVSREKKERFSLILESASTNQTSMYLCASKPGTNTDTQYFGPGTRLTVL.